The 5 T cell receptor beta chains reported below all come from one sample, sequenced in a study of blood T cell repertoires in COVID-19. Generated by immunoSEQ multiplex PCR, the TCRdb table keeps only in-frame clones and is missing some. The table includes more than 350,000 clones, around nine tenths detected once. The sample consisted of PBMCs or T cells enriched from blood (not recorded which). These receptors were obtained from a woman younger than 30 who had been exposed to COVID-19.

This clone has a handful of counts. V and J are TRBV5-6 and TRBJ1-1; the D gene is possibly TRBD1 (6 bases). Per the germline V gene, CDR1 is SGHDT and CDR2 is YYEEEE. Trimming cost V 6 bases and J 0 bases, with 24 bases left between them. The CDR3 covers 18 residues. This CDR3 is CASTLNAGGSIMNTEAFF. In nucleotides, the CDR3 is TGTGCCAGCACGCTAAACGCGGGGGGCTCTATTATGAACACTGAAGCTTTCTTT.

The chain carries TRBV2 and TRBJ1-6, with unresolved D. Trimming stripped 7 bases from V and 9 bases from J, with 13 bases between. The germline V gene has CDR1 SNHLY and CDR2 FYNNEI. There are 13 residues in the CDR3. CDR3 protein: CASTDLSGSPLHF. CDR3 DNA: TGTGCCAGCACCGACTTATCCGGTTCACCCCTCCACTTT.

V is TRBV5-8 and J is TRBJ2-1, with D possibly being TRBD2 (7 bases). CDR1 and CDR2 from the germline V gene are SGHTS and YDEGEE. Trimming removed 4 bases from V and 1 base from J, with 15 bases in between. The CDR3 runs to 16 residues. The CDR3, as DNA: TGTGCCAGCAGCAATGACAGGCGGGGGTCCTACAATGAGCAGTTCTTC. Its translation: CASSNDRRGSYNEQFF. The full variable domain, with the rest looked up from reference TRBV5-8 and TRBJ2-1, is EAGVTQSPTHLIKTRGQQATLRCSPISGHTSVYWYQQALGLGLQFLLWYDEGEERNRGNFPPRFSGRQFPNYSSELNVNALELEDSALYLCASSNDRRGSYNEQFFGPGTRLTVL.

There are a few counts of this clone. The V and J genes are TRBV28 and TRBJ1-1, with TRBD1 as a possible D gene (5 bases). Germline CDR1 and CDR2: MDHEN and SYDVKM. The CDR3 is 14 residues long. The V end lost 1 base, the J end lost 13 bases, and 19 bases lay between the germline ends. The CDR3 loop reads CASSLLIFVGEGFF. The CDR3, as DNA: TGTGCCAGCAGTTTATTAATTTTTGTAGGGGAGGGTTTCTTT. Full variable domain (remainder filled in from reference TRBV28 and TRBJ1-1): DVKVTQSSRYLVKRTGEKVFLECVQDMDHENMFWYRQDPGLGLRLIYFSYDVKMKEKGDIPEGYSVSREKKERFSLILESASTNQTSMYLCASSLLIFVGEGFFGQGTRLTVV.

CDR3 bases: TGTGCCAGCAGCTTCCTAAGCGGGGCAAGCTCCTACAATGAGCAGTTCTTC. Encoded protein: CASSFLSGASSYNEQFF. The chain is built from TRBV13 and TRBJ2-1, with 7 nucleotides matching TRBD2. CDR1 PRHDT and CDR2 FYEKMQ come from the germline V gene (reference sequence). The trim removed 3 bases at V and 0 bases at J, leaving 8 bases unmatched. CDR3 length equals 17 residues.